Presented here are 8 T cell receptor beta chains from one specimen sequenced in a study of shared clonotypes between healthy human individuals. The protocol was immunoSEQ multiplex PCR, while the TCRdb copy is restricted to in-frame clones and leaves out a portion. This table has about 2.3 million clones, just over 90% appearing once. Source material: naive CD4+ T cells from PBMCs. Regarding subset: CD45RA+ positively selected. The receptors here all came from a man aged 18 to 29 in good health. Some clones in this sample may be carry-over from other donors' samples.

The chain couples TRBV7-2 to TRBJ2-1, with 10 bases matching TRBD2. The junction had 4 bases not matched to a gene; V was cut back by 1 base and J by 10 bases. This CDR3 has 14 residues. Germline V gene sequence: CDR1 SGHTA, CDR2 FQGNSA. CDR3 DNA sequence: TGTGCCAGCAGCTTAGGTCTAGCGGGAGACGAGCAGTTCTTC. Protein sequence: CASSLGLAGDEQFF.

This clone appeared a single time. CDR3 nucleotides: TGTGCCAGCAGCTTGCTCCCTGGCAGGGCAGAGACCCAGTACTTC. This sequence encodes CASSLLPGRAETQYF. This chain links TRBV5-8 with TRBJ2-5; D perhaps matches TRBD1 (5 bases). V was cut by 1 base and J by 4 bases, with 14 bases left in between. The CDR3 runs to 15 residues. Germline V CDR1 and CDR2: SGHTS, YDEGEE.

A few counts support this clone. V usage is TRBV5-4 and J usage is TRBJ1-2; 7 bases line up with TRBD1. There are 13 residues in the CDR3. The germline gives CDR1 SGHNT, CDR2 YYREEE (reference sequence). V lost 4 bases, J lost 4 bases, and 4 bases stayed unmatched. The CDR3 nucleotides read TGTGCCAGCAGCAACCGACAGGGCTATGGCTACACCTTC. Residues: CASSNRQGYGYTF.

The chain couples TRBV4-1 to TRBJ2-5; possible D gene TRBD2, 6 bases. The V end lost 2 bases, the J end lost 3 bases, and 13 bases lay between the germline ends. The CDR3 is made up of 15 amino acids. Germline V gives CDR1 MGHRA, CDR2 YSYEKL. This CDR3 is CASSQLGLHEETQYF. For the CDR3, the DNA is TGCGCCAGCAGCCAACTGGGACTTCACGAAGAGACCCAGTACTTC.

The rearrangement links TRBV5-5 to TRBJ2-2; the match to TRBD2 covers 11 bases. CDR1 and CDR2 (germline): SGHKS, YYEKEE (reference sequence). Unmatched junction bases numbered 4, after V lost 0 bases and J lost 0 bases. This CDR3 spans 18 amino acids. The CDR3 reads CASSLGASGRPNTGELFF. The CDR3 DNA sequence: TGTGCCAGCAGCTTGGGGGCTAGCGGGAGGCCGAACACCGGGGAGCTGTTTTTT.

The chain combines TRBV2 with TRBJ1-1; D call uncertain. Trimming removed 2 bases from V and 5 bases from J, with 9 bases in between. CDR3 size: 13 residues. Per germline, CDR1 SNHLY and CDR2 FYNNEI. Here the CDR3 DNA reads TGTGCCAGCAGTGAATATGGGGTGACTGAAGCTTTCTTT. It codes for CASSEYGVTEAFF.

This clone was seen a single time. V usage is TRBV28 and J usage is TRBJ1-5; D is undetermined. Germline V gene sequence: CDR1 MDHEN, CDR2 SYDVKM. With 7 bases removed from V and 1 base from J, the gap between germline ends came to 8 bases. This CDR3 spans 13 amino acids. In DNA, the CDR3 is TGTGCCAGCACCGTGGGGAGCAATCAGCCCCAGCATTTT. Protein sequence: CASTVGSNQPQHF.

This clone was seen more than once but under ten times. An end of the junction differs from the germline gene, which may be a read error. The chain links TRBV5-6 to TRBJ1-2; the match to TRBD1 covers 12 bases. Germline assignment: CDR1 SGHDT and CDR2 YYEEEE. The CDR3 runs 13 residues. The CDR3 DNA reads TGTGCCAGCAGTTCCCGGGACAGGGGGCTTCGGGCCTTC. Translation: CASSSRDRGLRAF.